Below, 26 T cell receptor beta chains from the same sample are listed, as sequenced in a study of shared clonotypes between healthy human individuals. TCRdb's table, derived via immunoSEQ multiplex PCR, lists solely in-frame clones and lacks some. Here the sample spans approximately 340,000 clones, 73% being singletons. Sequencing input: memory CD4+ T cells sorted from blood. As to subset: CD45RA-negative fraction. All receptors derive from a young man in good health.

This chain connects TRBV28 to TRBJ1-4, with D tentatively TRBD1 (6 bases). There are 17 residues in the CDR3. From germline, CDR1 is MDHEN and CDR2 SYDVKM. V was shortened by 6 bases and J by 10 bases, with 27 bases between the two germline ends. The CDR3 loop is CASRPPISGAVRGKLFF. CDR3 coding DNA: TGTGCCAGCAGACCACCCATCTCAGGGGCAGTGAGAGGAAAACTGTTTTTT.

This sequence joins TRBV6-1 and TRBJ2-7, with D maybe TRBD1 (6 bases). The CDR3 length is 16 residues. Germline CDR1 and CDR2: MNHNS and SASEGT. V dropped 3 bases and J dropped 0 bases, with 15 bases sitting between them. The DNA for the CDR3 is TGTGCCAGCAGTGATCAGGGGAAGACCTACTCCTACGAGCAGTACTTC. Encoded protein: CASSDQGKTYSYEQYF.

In its sample, this clone was seen many times. The V call is TRBV11-3, the J call TRBJ2-7; 10 bases agree with TRBD2. V gave up 4 bases and J gave up 3 bases; unmatched junction bases: 3. The CDR3 length is 14 residues. CDR1 is SGHNT and CDR2 is YENEEA in the germline V gene. The CDR3 is CASSWGLAYYEQYF. DNA for the CDR3: TGTGCCAGCAGCTGGGGACTAGCGTACTACGAGCAGTACTTC.

The chain uses TRBV5-1 and TRBJ2-1, with no clear D. The CDR3 totals 15 residues. The V and J ends lost 0 bases and 2 bases respectively, with 9 bases between them. Per the germline V gene, CDR1 is SGHRS and CDR2 is YFSETQ. CDR3 sequence (DNA): TGCGCCAGCAGCTTGGACTACTACCCCTACAATGAGCAGTTCTTC. Its translation: CASSLDYYPYNEQFF.

In this sample, this clone turned up once. The V and J genes are TRBV2 and TRBJ2-1; 9 nucleotides match TRBD2. The J segment lost 0 bases and the V segment lost 7 bases, leaving 4 bases of the junction unmatched. This CDR3 is 15 amino acids long. In germline, CDR1 is SNHLY, CDR2 FYNNEI. In nucleotides, the CDR3 is TGTGCCAGCATCGGGCGGGAGGGCTCCTACAATGAGCAGTTCTTC. It codes for CASIGREGSYNEQFF.

This rearrangement joins TRBV10-3 to TRBJ1-1; D unclear. The CDR3 runs to 14 residues. Germline CDR1 is ENHRY and CDR2 is SYGVKD. The V gene lost 1 base and the J gene lost 5 bases, with 11 bases spanning the gap. The CDR3 loop reads CAISEYEGRTEAFF. In DNA form, the CDR3 reads TGTGCCATCAGTGAGTATGAGGGTAGGACTGAAGCTTTCTTT.

The rearrangement links TRBV5-1 to TRBJ2-1; D is possibly TRBD2 (5 bases). Trimming shortened V by 0 bases and J by 9 bases, and 10 bases separated the two germline ends. The CDR3 loop spans 13 amino acids. Germline V lookup: CDR1 SGHRS, CDR2 YFSETQ. The CDR3 sequence is CASSLAMAGEQFF. DNA for the CDR3: TGCGCCAGCAGCTTGGCCATGGCGGGTGAGCAGTTCTTC.

At least ten counts were recorded for this clone. The chain has TRBV5-4 and TRBJ2-1; 10 bases line up with TRBD2. V lost 0 bases to trimming and J lost 2 bases; unmatched junction nucleotides: 2. Germline CDR1 SGHNT, CDR2 YYREEE (reference sequence). The CDR3 length is 16 residues. CDR3 bases: TGTGCCAGCAGCTTGGCTAGCGGGAGTACCTACAATGAGCAGTTCTTC. Translating gives CASSLASGSTYNEQFF.

The chain joins TRBV27 to TRBJ2-1, with 9 bases identical to TRBD1. This CDR3 contains 14 residues. The germline CDR1 and CDR2 sequences are MNHEY and SMNVEV (reference sequence). V lost 8 bases and J lost 4; bases outside the gene matches: 6. The chain's CDR3 is CASGRTGVYNEQFF. The CDR3 bases are TGTGCCAGCGGGAGGACAGGGGTTTACAATGAGCAGTTCTTC.

As regards this clone: An end of the junction does not agree with germline; a read error may underlie this. This chain links TRBV20-1 with TRBJ2-7; TRBD2 matches 7 bases. Germline CDR1 DFQATT, CDR2 SNEGSKA (reference sequence). The CDR3 spans 11 residues. CDR3 DNA: TGCAGTGCTAGGGGAGGGCAGGACGGGGGCTTC. It codes for CSARGGQDGGF.

The chain recombines TRBV6-5 with TRBJ2-7; a weak D match, TRBD1 (6 bases). V was clipped by 7 bases and J by 4 bases, with 14 bases between them. CDR3 length: 13 amino acids. Germline lookup yields CDR1 MNHEY and CDR2 SVGAGI. The CDR3 is CASTLAQGYEQYF. The CDR3 DNA sequence: TGTGCCAGCACCCTAGCACAGGGTTACGAGCAGTACTTC.

The chain employs TRBV5-1 and TRBJ1-2; D call uncertain. The V end was cut by 1 base, the J end by 8 bases, with 12 bases between. CDR1 is SGHRS, CDR2 YFSETQ, per germline. The CDR3 runs 13 residues. This chain's CDR3 is CASSLSTAGGYTF. CDR3 bases: TGCGCCAGCAGCTTGTCGACGGCGGGCGGCTACACCTTC.

The chain couples TRBV7-8 to TRBJ2-7; 14 bases agree with TRBD2. CDR3 length: 15 amino acids. CDR1 and CDR2 (germline): SGHVS, FQNEAQ. The V gene end was trimmed by 4 bases and the J gene end by 4 bases; junction bases not matched to a gene: 3. The DNA of the CDR3 is TGTGCCAGCAGCTGGGGACTAGCGGGAGAGTACGAGCAGTACTTC. Its protein product is CASSWGLAGEYEQYF. The full variable domain, with the rest looked up from reference TRBV7-8 and TRBJ2-7, is GAGVSQSPRYKVAKRGQDVALRCDPISGHVSLFWYQQALGQGPEFLTYFQNEAQLDKSGLPSDRFFAERPEGSVSTLKIQRTQQEDSAVYLCASSWGLAGEYEQYFGPGTRLTVT.

The V gene is TRBV5-1, the J gene TRBJ1-1; 8 bases match TRBD1. V dropped 1 base and J dropped 4; count of bases not matched to a gene: 6. Looked up from germline, CDR1 is SGHRS and CDR2 is YFSETQ. This CDR3 has 15 residues. The CDR3 is CASSLYRGMSTEAFF. Here the CDR3 DNA reads TGCGCCAGCAGCTTGTACAGGGGGATGTCCACTGAAGCTTTCTTT.

J is TRBJ2-7 and V is TRBV25-1; unclear D gene. CDR1 is MGHDK and CDR2 is SYGVNS in the germline V gene. The ends were cut back, 4 bases at V and 4 bases at J, with 5 bases in the middle. The CDR3 is made up of 11 amino acids. CDR3 nucleotides: TGTGCCAGCAGTGCTGTGTACGAGCAGTACTTC. This gives the protein CASSAVYEQYF.

The chain links TRBV2 to TRBJ2-1; 10 nucleotides line up with TRBD2. The CDR3 sequence is 14 residues long. After removal of 10 bases from V and 4 bases from J, the junction contained 7 bases not matched to a gene. From germline, CDR1 is SNHLY and CDR2 FYNNEI. The CDR3, as DNA: TGTGCCACCATGAGCGGGAGGGGTTACAATGAGCAGTTCTTC. Protein product: CATMSGRGYNEQFF. The full variable domain, completed using reference TRBV2 and TRBJ2-1, is EPEVTQTPSHQVTQMGQEVILRCVPISNHLYFYWYRQILGQKVEFLVSFYNNEISEKSEIFDDQFSVERPDGSNFTLKIRSTKLEDSAMYFCATMSGRGYNEQFFGPGTRLTVL.

This chain joins TRBV27 and TRBJ2-1, with 15 bases fitting TRBD2. The CDR3 is 18 residues long. V was pared by 2 bases and J by 1 base, with 3 bases of the junction left unmatched. Germline CDR1 is MNHEY and CDR2 is SMNVEV (reference sequence). This CDR3 is CASSLRGTSGRSYNEQFF. DNA for the CDR3: TGTGCCAGCAGTTTACGTGGGACTAGCGGGAGGTCCTACAATGAGCAGTTCTTC.

The genes are TRBV30 and TRBJ2-7; TRBD2 agrees at 12 bases. Germline V CDR1 and CDR2: GTSNPN, SVGIG (reference sequence). Unmatched junction bases numbered 15, after V lost 1 base and J lost 2 bases. The CDR3 is made up of 19 amino acids. The CDR3 reads CAWSDIGTSGRVVTYEQYF. DNA for the CDR3: TGTGCCTGGAGTGACATTGGGACTAGCGGGCGAGTGGTGACCTACGAGCAGTACTTC. Full variable domain (missing parts from reference TRBV30 and TRBJ2-7): SQTIHQWPATLVQPVGSPLSLECTVEGTSNPNLYWYRQAAGRGLQLLFYSVGIGQISSEVPQNLSASRPQDRQFILSSKKLLLSDSGFYLCAWSDIGTSGRVVTYEQYFGPGTRLTVT.

On this clone itself: A much larger clonotype is one base distant, so this may be a read error. In the same sample, other DNA sequences code for this CDR3. This chain joins TRBV27 and TRBJ2-7, with D uncertain. V lost 2 bases and J 2 bases, leaving 13 bases between the germline ends. The CDR3 loop spans 15 amino acids. Per germline, CDR1 MNHEY and CDR2 SMNVEV (reference sequence). The CDR3 sequence: CASSLKGLGTYEQYF. CDR3 coding DNA: TGTGCCAGCAGTTTAAAAGGGCTGGGAACCTACGAGCAGTACTTC.

The rearrangement uses TRBV11-2 and TRBJ2-5; the D gene is possibly TRBD1 (6 bases). The CDR3 consists of 13 residues. In germline, CDR1 is SGHAT, CDR2 FQNNGV. V dropped 6 bases and J dropped 5 bases, with 13 bases sitting between them. CDR3 in DNA: TGTGCCAGCAGTAGTACAGGGTGGGAGACCCAGTACTTC. Amino acids: CASSSTGWETQYF.

The rearrangement uses TRBV5-6 and TRBJ2-7, with 7 bases lining up with TRBD1. The CDR3 loop spans 14 amino acids. The germline CDR1 and CDR2 sequences are SGHDT and YYEEEE. V was pared by 4 bases and J by 1 base, with 5 bases of the junction left unmatched. The CDR3 coding sequence is TGTGCCAGCAGCCAACAGGGGTTGTCCTACGAGCAGTACTTC. Protein product: CASSQQGLSYEQYF.

This clone came up a few times. V usage is TRBV7-2 and J usage is TRBJ1-1; TRBD1 aligns across 7 bases. Germline V gives CDR1 SGHTA, CDR2 FQGNSA. J lost 7 bases, V lost 1 base, and 9 bases had no gene match. The CDR3 sequence is 15 residues long. CDR3 DNA sequence: TGTGCCAGCAGCTTAGAGGGGGACAGACATGATGAAGCTTTCTTT. It is translated as CASSLEGDRHDEAFF.

In this sample, this clone turned up a few times. V gene TRBV18 combines with J gene TRBJ2-4; D is perhaps TRBD2 (6 bases). In germline, CDR1 is KGHSH, CDR2 LQKENI. The length of the CDR3 is 14 residues. V lost 0 bases and J 7 bases, leaving 10 bases between the germline ends. CDR3 sequence reads: CASSPPDGGNIQYF. In DNA form, the CDR3 reads TGTGCCAGCTCACCACCGGATGGGGGGAACATTCAGTACTTC. The whole variable domain, remainder taken from reference TRBV18 and TRBJ2-4, is NAGVMQNPRHLVRRRGQEARLRCSPMKGHSHVYWYRQLPEEGLKFMVYLQKENIIDESGMPKERFSAEFPKEGPSILRIQQVVRGDSAAYFCASSPPDGGNIQYFGAGTRLSVL.

The V and J genes are TRBV28 and TRBJ2-1; possibly TRBD1 or TRBD2 for D (5 bases each). The CDR3 covers 15 residues. With 6 bases removed from V and 4 bases from J, the gap between germline ends came to 16 bases. Looked up from germline, CDR1 is MDHEN and CDR2 is SYDVKM. Here the CDR3 reads CASSPGGLVYNEQFF. Written as DNA, the CDR3 is TGTGCCAGCAGCCCTGGGGGTCTCGTATACAATGAGCAGTTCTTC.

J is TRBJ2-7 and V is TRBV5-4; weak D call: TRBD2 (5 bases). The germline V and J ends were trimmed by 2 bases and 0 bases, with 12 bases remaining between them. This CDR3 spans 15 amino acids. Germline V gene lookup returns CDR1 SGHNT and CDR2 YYREEE (reference sequence). CDR3 DNA: TGTGCCAGCAGCTTCGGTTCTGGGAGCTCCTACGAGCAGTACTTC. This codes for CASSFGSGSSYEQYF.

The chain recombines TRBV7-8 with TRBJ1-2; D possibly corresponds to TRBD1 (5 bases). Between the trimmed V and J ends, which lost 2 bases and 5 bases, there was a span of 9 bases. From germline, CDR1 is SGHVS and CDR2 FQNEAQ. The length of the CDR3 is 13 residues. For the CDR3, the DNA is TGTGCCAGCAGCTTACAAGAGGGGTATGGCTACACCTTC. Protein: CASSLQEGYGYTF.